These T cell receptor beta chains were read from a single sample in a study of cytomegalovirus exposure and HLA in healthy donors. Here immunoSEQ multiplex PCR was the method, and the copy in TCRdb shows in-frame clones only, minus some. The profile shows about 190,000 clones, 80% to 85% of them singletons. Source material: PBMCs. The receptors were gathered from a boy between 2 and 10 years old in good health and CMV-seronegative. Both conserved end residues are part of each CDR3. A D gene is named only where the DNA matches it firmly. Clone size is given for some rows only: seen once, a few or many times, or a class if the clone is expanded.

few	14	TRBV30	TRBJ1-5	TRBD1	TGTGCCTGGAGTACAGGGGGTAGCAATCAGCCCCAGCATTTT	CAWSTGGSNQPQHF
.	14	TRBV5-1	TRBJ1-1	.	TGCGCCAGCAGCCAGGGGACGGGGAACACTGAAGCTTTCTTT	CASSQGTGNTEAFF
.	14	TRBV5-1	TRBJ1-1	.	TGCGCCAGCAGCTGGGAACTACAGGGAGAGGAGGCTTTCTTT	CASSWELQGEEAFF
.	16	TRBV7-6	TRBJ1-4	.	TGTGCCAGCAGCTTATCACCAACAGGGTTTGGTGAAAAACTGTTTTTT	CASSLSPTGFGEKLFF
.	19	TRBV21-1	TRBJ2-4	.	TGTGCCAGCAGCATATCTAGCGCGAAGCGGGGCAGGCGTAAAAACATTCAGTACTTC	CASSISSAKRGRRKNIQYF
.	13	TRBV30	TRBJ1-1	.	TGTGCCTGGGGGCACAGCAGGAACACTGAAGCTTTCTTT	CAWGHSRNTEAFF
.	18	TRBV7-2	TRBJ2-1	.	TGTGCCAGCAGCTTAGTTTCTACGCGGCTAGGTGGCCGTGATGAGCAGTTCTTC	CASSLVSTRLGGRDEQFF
.	15	TRBV27	TRBJ1-2	TRBD1	TGTGCCAGCAGACCGACAGGGGGCATTGGTTATGGCTACACCTTC	CASRPTGGIGYGYTF
.	15	TRBV4-3	TRBJ2-2	.	TGCGCCAGCAGCCAAGCGACAGTGACGACCGGGGAGCTGTTTTTT	CASSQATVTTGELFF
.	13	TRBV7-2	TRBJ2-5	.	TGTGCCAGCAGCTTAGAGTCCTCGCGGACCCAGTACTTC	CASSLESSRTQYF
.	16	TRBV7-9	TRBJ2-1	.	TGTGCCAGCAGCTTCCTATACCCGAGCTCCTACAATGAGCAGTTCTTC	CASSFLYPSSYNEQFF
.	15	TRBV25-1	TRBJ1-1	.	TGTGCCAGCAGTCGAACCCTGAGGACAGCTTCTGAAGCTTTCTTT	CASSRTLRTASEAFF
few	14	TRBV2	TRBJ1-2	.	TGTGCCAGCAGGACAAACAGGGTTAACTATGGCTACACCTTC	CASRTNRVNYGYTF
.	18	TRBV15	TRBJ2-1	TRBD2	TGTGCCACCAGCAGAGCTGCTAGCGGGAACCGCTCCTACAATGAGCAGTTCTTC	CATSRAASGNRSYNEQFF
.	15	TRBV7-2	TRBJ1-1	.	TGTGCCAGCAGCCAAGCCCCGGGGGAGAACACTGAAGCTTTCTTT	CASSQAPGENTEAFF
.	15	TRBV7-8	TRBJ1-6	TRBD1	TGTGCCAGCAGCTTACAGGGGGTTAATAATTCACCCCTCCACTTT	CASSLQGVNNSPLHF
.	14	TRBV7-8	TRBJ2-3	TRBD2	TGTGCCAGCAGCTCCGGGACTAGCGGGGGGACGCAGTATTTT	CASSSGTSGGTQYF
.	12	TRBV11-2	TRBJ2-2	.	TGTGCCAGCAGGACATATGGCGGGGAGCTGTTTTTT	CASRTYGGELFF
.	13	TRBV15	TRBJ2-7	.	TGTGCCACCAGTAGAGGACAGTCCCACGAGCAGTACTTC	CATSRGQSHEQYF
.	16	TRBV14	TRBJ1-2	.	TGTGCCAGCAGCCAAGCCGCTGGGACTTACCCTTATGGCTACACCTTC	CASSQAAGTYPYGYTF
.	14	TRBV19	TRBJ1-1	.	TGTGCCAGTAGTATAGGTCAGGGGAACACTGAAGCTTTCTTT	CASSIGQGNTEAFF
once	15	TRBV29-1	TRBJ2-1	TRBD2	TGCAGCACACGCCCTGGGACTAGCGGTAACAATGAGCAGTTCTTC	CSTRPGTSGNNEQFF
.	16	TRBV13	TRBJ1-2	.	TGTGCCAGCAGCTTAGGGGGCCCCGCCGTGGATATTGGCTACACCTTC	CASSLGGPAVDIGYTF
.	14	TRBV2	TRBJ1-4	TRBD1	TGTGCCAGCAGTGTGGCGGGACAGTACGAAAAACTGTTTTTT	CASSVAGQYEKLFF
.	12	TRBV19	TRBJ2-1	.	TGTGCCTCCAGGGGCCTTAACAATGAGCAGTTCTTC	CASRGLNNEQFF
.	16	TRBV5-1	TRBJ2-1	TRBD2	TGCGCCAGCAGCTTGGTCGGGGGAGGGCCCTACAATGAGCAGTTCTTC	CASSLVGGGPYNEQFF
few	16	TRBV6-1	TRBJ2-2	.	TGTGCCAGCAGTGAACAAGGGGCATCGAACACCGGGGAGCTGTTTTTT	CASSEQGASNTGELFF
once	15	TRBV5-1	TRBJ2-7	TRBD2	TGCGCCAGCAGCTTGACGGCTAGCGGGAGCGGGGAGCAGTACTTC	CASSLTASGSGEQYF
.	15	TRBV5-4	TRBJ2-5	TRBD1	TGTGCCAGCAGCTTGTCAGGACAGGCCGTAGAGACCCAGTACTTC	CASSLSGQAVETQYF
.	15	TRBV2	TRBJ1-1	.	TGTGCCAGCAGTGGGGGGGGGACTGGGATATTTGAAGCTTTCTTT	CASSGGGTGIFEAFF
.	16	TRBV6-1	TRBJ2-5	TRBD2	TGTGCCAGCAGTGAAGGGGCGGGGGGGGGTTTGGAGACCCAGTACTTC	CASSEGAGGGLETQYF
.	16	TRBV11-1	TRBJ1-3	.	TGTGCCAGCAGCTTCGGGGGACCCATCTCTGGAAACACCATATATTTT	CASSFGGPISGNTIYF
.	16	TRBV19	TRBJ2-3	TRBD2	TGTGCCAGTAGTAAGCTAGCGGAGCAGTTCACAGATACGCAGTATTTT	CASSKLAEQFTDTQYF
.	15	TRBV27	TRBJ1-1	TRBD1	TGTGCCAGCAGTGTCACAGGGGGCATTAGAACTGAAGCTTTCTTT	CASSVTGGIRTEAFF
.	16	TRBV6-5	TRBJ2-1	TRBD2	TGTGCCAGCAGTTACACCGGACTAGCGGGAATCAATGAGCAGTTCTTC	CASSYTGLAGINEQFF
.	14	TRBV25-1	TRBJ2-5	TRBD2	TGTGCCAGTTGGACTAGCGGATCCCAAGAGACCCAGTACTTC	CASWTSGSQETQYF
.	14	TRBV7-7	TRBJ2-5	.	TGTGCTAGCAGCTTATACGGGGGTAAAGAGACCCAGTACTTC	CASSLYGGKETQYF
.	14	TRBV11-3	TRBJ2-3	.	TGTGCCAGCAGCTTAGATCCCGGGACAGATACGCAGTATTTT	CASSLDPGTDTQYF
.	14	TRBV7-2	TRBJ1-1	.	TGTGCCAGCAGCGTACATGGGCAGAACACTGAAGCTTTCTTT	CASSVHGQNTEAFF
.	14	TRBV2	TRBJ2-2	TRBD2	TGTGCCAGCAGTGGGCTAGCGGGGCTCCCAGAGCTGTTTTTT	CASSGLAGLPELFF
.	14	TRBV27	TRBJ2-1	TRBD1	TGTGCCAGCAGTTTAGGTGGGACAGGGATAGTGCATTTCTTC	CASSLGGTGIVHFF
few	14	TRBV6-5	TRBJ1-2	.	TGTGCCAGCAAGGAGGGAGGAGCTAGCTATGGCTACACCTTC	CASKEGGASYGYTF
few	15	TRBV2	TRBJ2-1	TRBD2	TGTGCCAGCAGAGACATAGCGGGAGGGTACAATGAGCAGTTCTTC	CASRDIAGGYNEQFF
.	16	TRBV14	TRBJ1-2	TRBD1	TGTGCCAGCAGCCAAGAGTTGACCGGACAGGGTCGAGGCTACACCTTC	CASSQELTGQGRGYTF
.	17	TRBV7-2	TRBJ2-2	TRBD1	TGTGCCAGCAGCCCCCACCCTCAGGGGGCGCGCACCGGGGAGCTGTTTTTT	CASSPHPQGARTGELFF
.	16	TRBV4-1	TRBJ1-4	TRBD1	TGCGCCAGCAGCCAGTTAATGGACAGGGTGGACGAAAAACTGTTTTTT	CASSQLMDRVDEKLFF
few	14	TRBV5-4	TRBJ1-2	.	TGTGCCAGCAGCCCGAGGGGAGGGAACTATGGCTACACCTTC	CASSPRGGNYGYTF
.	12	TRBV7-8	TRBJ2-3	.	TGTGCCAGCAGCTTAGGAGCAGATACGCAGTATTTT	CASSLGADTQYF
.	13	TRBV30	TRBJ1-2	.	TGTGCCTGGAGTCCCAAATTTAACTATGGCTACACCTTC	CAWSPKFNYGYTF
.	13	TRBV7-2	TRBJ2-1	.	TGTGCCAGCAGCTTACACTCGAACAATGAGCAGTTCTTC	CASSLHSNNEQFF
.	13	TRBV7-2	TRBJ1-1	.	TGTGCCAGCAGCTTAAGCAGGGGTGCCGAAGCTTTCTTT	CASSLSRGAEAFF
.	15	TRBV7-8	TRBJ1-4	TRBD1	TGTGCCAGCAGCCCCAACCAGGGGGCCGGGGAAAAACTGTTTTTT	CASSPNQGAGEKLFF
once	14	TRBV19	TRBJ2-2	.	TGTGCCAGCGAACAGGGAATTTTAGTCGGGGAGCTGTTTTTT	CASEQGILVGELFF